This TCR beta chain is from a study of T-cell memory formation after mild COVID-19. Study overall: TCR clustering was largely donor specific. Overall study results and limits: Mostly located in CM and EM were contracting CD4+ clones, with contracting CD8+ clones located in EMRA. The SARS-CoV-2 specificity of second-wave clones reaching peak at day 37 remained unverified.

This clonotype showed up just a few times. The antigen remains undetermined. Using constant-segment primers, 5'RACE produced TCR alpha and TCR beta cDNA libraries carrying sample barcodes and UMIs. One entry per CDR3 protein, called by TCRdb with MiXCR from the 5' RACE reads. Among about 560,000 distinct CDR3 sequences listed, about 22% were seen once. Deletions cut 4 bases from V and 14 bases from J, with 21 bases between. Germline assignment: CDR1 LGHDT and CDR2 YNNKEL (reference sequence). The CDR3 is 15 residues long. The receptor's source is an adult woman who had mild COVID-19 (a few samples of this study predate the infection). Cell type and time point are not known. The sample comprised PBMCs or a T cell subset sorted from them (not recorded which). The genes are TRBV3-1 and TRBJ1-6, with D perhaps TRBD1 (6 bases). The CDR3 nucleotides read TGTGCCAGCAGCCCAGGCACCACAGGGTTTCGATCCCTCCACTTT. The encoded protein is CASSPGTTGFRSLHF.